This entry lists 29 T cell receptor beta chains sequenced from one sample in a study of cytomegalovirus exposure and HLA in healthy donors. With 60 Vbeta and 13 Jbeta primers, the PCR was carried out. Only in-frame clones appear in the TCRdb table, and some are missing; sequencing was by immunoSEQ multiplex PCR. The table records roughly 100,000 clones, more than 75% of them present only once. The source material was PBMCs. The source is a woman between 40 and 55 years old in good health and CMV-seronegative.

Only one count was recorded for this clone. The rearrangement joins TRBV7-2 to TRBJ2-7, with D perhaps TRBD1 (5 bases). The CDR3 contains 13 residues. Trimming took 5 bases from V and 2 from J, leaving 10 bases between them. CDR1 and CDR2 (germline): SGHTA, FQGNSA. The CDR3 loop reads CASSPLQAYEQYF. CDR3 coding DNA: TGTGCCAGCAGCCCGCTACAGGCCTACGAGCAGTACTTC. Using reference TRBV7-2 and TRBJ2-7 for the parts outside the CDR3, the full variable domain is GAGVSQSPSNKVTEKGKDVELRCDPISGHTALYWYRQSLGQGLEFLIYFQGNSAPDKSGLPSDRFSAERTGGSVSTLTIQRTQQEDSAVYLCASSPLQAYEQYFGPGTRLTVT.

The V gene is TRBV4-3, the J gene TRBJ1-1; D unclear. This CDR3 region has 16 residues. The V gene lost 2 bases and the J gene lost 4 bases, with 17 bases spanning the gap. Germline values: CDR1 LGHNA, CDR2 YSLEER. The CDR3 reads CASSQQPGNLGTEAFF. In nucleotides, the CDR3 is TGCGCCAGCAGCCAACAGCCGGGGAATTTGGGCACTGAAGCTTTCTTT.

This clone was observed a few times. V is TRBV6-5 and J is TRBJ1-1, with D unresolved. The germline V gene has CDR1 MNHEY and CDR2 SVGAGI. Trimming left V 6 bases short and J 4 bases short, with 9 bases between. The CDR3 has 12 residues. The CDR3 coding sequence is TGTGCCAGCAGCAATTACGGCACTGAAGCTTTCTTT. Translating it yields CASSNYGTEAFF.

CDR3 amino acids: CASSFRFPPNYEQYF. The CDR3 bases are TGTGCCAGCAGCTTTCGGTTTCCCCCAAACTACGAGCAGTACTTC. The V and J genes are TRBV5-6 and TRBJ2-7; D remains unclear. With 2 bases removed from V and 3 bases from J, the gap between germline ends came to 15 bases. Germline CDR1 is SGHDT and CDR2 is YYEEEE. The CDR3 has 15 amino acids.

The chain joins TRBV27 to TRBJ2-1, with 9 bases matching TRBD2. Germline V lookup: CDR1 MNHEY, CDR2 SMNVEV (reference sequence). This CDR3 contains 17 residues. V lost 1 base and J lost 4; bases outside the gene matches: 8. CDR3 amino acids: CASSLFFGGRAYNEQFF. In nucleotides, the CDR3 is TGTGCCAGCAGTTTATTTTTCGGCGGGAGGGCGTACAATGAGCAGTTCTTC.

The genes are TRBV29-1 and TRBJ1-2, with a weak D call TRBD1 (5 bases). This CDR3 has 13 amino acids. V was pared by 4 bases and J by 5 bases, with 14 bases between. Germline V lookup: CDR1 SQVTM, CDR2 ANQGSEA. The CDR3 here is CSVGQLTAYGYTF. Written as DNA, the CDR3 is TGCAGCGTTGGACAGTTGACAGCTTATGGCTACACCTTC.

Here the CDR3 DNA reads TGTGCCAGCAGCCCGACCCTAGTGCTTAGCTCCTACAATGAGCAGTTCTTC. It is translated as CASSPTLVLSSYNEQFF. The chain is built from TRBV7-9 and TRBJ2-1; D not resolved. This CDR3 region has 17 residues. Trimming removed 5 bases from V and 0 bases from J, with 17 bases in between. CDR1 is SEHNR and CDR2 is FQNEAQ in the germline V gene (reference sequence).

CDR3 in DNA: TGTGCCAGCAGACTTCAGGGGGACAATCAGCCCCAGCATTTT. It is translated as CASRLQGDNQPQHF. V and J are TRBV7-2 and TRBJ1-5; 7 bases are shared with TRBD1. This CDR3 is 14 amino acids long. J gave up 3 bases and V 6 bases, and 5 bases lay outside the gene matches. Germline lookup yields CDR1 SGHTA and CDR2 FQGNSA.

This clone was recorded once. V and J are TRBV28 and TRBJ1-2; D unclear. The V end lost 3 bases, the J end lost 4 bases, and 12 bases lay between the germline ends. The CDR3 is 14 amino acids. Germline V gives CDR1 MDHEN, CDR2 SYDVKM. The CDR3 DNA follows: TGTGCCAGCAGTTTCGGTGCAGGTTCCTATGGCTACACCTTC. Protein: CASSFGAGSYGYTF.

The sample holds one count of this clone. Germline and junction disagree at one end, which may indicate a read error. The rearrangement joins TRBV7-7 to TRBJ2-2; TRBD2 matches 9 bases. The CDR3 spans 14 residues. CDR1 and CDR2 from the germline V gene are SSHAT and FNYEAQ (reference sequence). CDR3 nucleotide sequence: TGTGCTAGCAGTTCCGGACTAGCGCACGGGGAGCTGTTTTTT. This codes for CASSSGLAHGELFF. Based on the CDR3 plus reference TRBV7-7 and TRBJ2-2, the full variable domain is GAGVSQSPRYKVTKRGQDVTLRCDPISSHATLYWYQQALGQGPEFLTYFNYEAQPDKSGLPSDRFSAERPEGSISTLTIQRTEQRDSAMYRCASSSGLAHGELFFGEGSRLTVL.

The chain recombines TRBV19 with TRBJ1-5; 8 nucleotides align to TRBD1. The CDR3 length is 15 residues. Germline CDR1 LNHDA, CDR2 SQIVND (reference sequence). V lost 7 bases and J lost 1; bases outside the gene matches: 6. Written as DNA, the CDR3 is TGTGCCAGTATTAGGACAGGGTTGAGCAATCAGCCCCAGCATTTT. As protein: CASIRTGLSNQPQHF.

The genes are TRBV28 and TRBJ1-4; 10 bases match TRBD1. Per germline, CDR1 MDHEN and CDR2 SYDVKM. V lost 6 bases and J lost 7; bases outside the gene matches: 8. The CDR3 length is 15 residues. This CDR3 reads CASREPGQGSEKLFF. Here the CDR3 DNA reads TGTGCCAGCAGGGAACCGGGACAGGGGAGTGAAAAACTGTTTTTT.

The CDR3 nucleotides are TGTGCCAGCAGTCTATATGGACAGGTTACCTCCTACGAGCAGTACTTC. This gives the protein CASSLYGQVTSYEQYF. The chain has TRBV27 and TRBJ2-7; 7 nucleotides line up with TRBD1. The V and J ends lost 5 bases and 0 bases, in that order; junction bases with no gene match: 10. The CDR3 sequence is 16 residues long. Per the germline V gene, CDR1 is MNHEY and CDR2 is SMNVEV (reference sequence).

The chain employs TRBV19 and TRBJ2-2, with 7 bases matching TRBD1. The V segment lost 1 base and the J segment 5 bases; nucleotides outside the gene matches: 7. In germline, CDR1 is LNHDA, CDR2 SQIVND (reference sequence). CDR3 length equals 16 residues. In DNA, the CDR3 is TGTGCCAGTAGTATAGGAGCCCACAGGGGAACCGGGGAGCTGTTTTTT. Amino acids: CASSIGAHRGTGELFF. The entire variable domain, with the rest obtained from reference TRBV19 and TRBJ2-2, is as follows: DGGITQSPKYLFRKEGQNVTLSCEQNLNHDAMYWYRQDPGQGLRLIYYSQIVNDFQKGDIAEGYSVSREKKESFPLTVTSAQKNPTAFYLCASSIGAHRGTGELFFGEGSRLTVL.

A single count supports this clone. The chain employs TRBV28 and TRBJ1-3, with D tentatively TRBD1 (6 bases). V was clipped by 6 bases and J by 1 base, with 10 bases between them. Germline V gene lookup returns CDR1 MDHEN and CDR2 SYDVKM. This CDR3 has 14 amino acids. CDR3 loop: CASRLTGSGNTIYF. The CDR3 nucleotides are TGTGCCAGCAGACTTACAGGGTCTGGAAACACCATATATTTT. Full variable domain (remainder filled in from reference TRBV28 and TRBJ1-3): DVKVTQSSRYLVKRTGEKVFLECVQDMDHENMFWYRQDPGLGLRLIYFSYDVKMKEKGDIPEGYSVSREKKERFSLILESASTNQTSMYLCASRLTGSGNTIYFGEGSWLTVV.

V usage is TRBV9 and J usage is TRBJ2-1; TRBD2 aligns across 11 bases. The CDR3 runs 18 residues. The ends lost 1 base at V and 3 bases at J; junction bases unmatched: 9. Germline lookup yields CDR1 SGDLS and CDR2 YYNGEE. The CDR3 protein is CASSVSEIAGGIYNEQFF. The CDR3, as DNA: TGTGCCAGCAGCGTATCTGAAATAGCGGGAGGGATCTACAATGAGCAGTTCTTC. The full variable domain, completed using reference TRBV9 and TRBJ2-1, is DSGVTQTPKHLITATGQRVTLRCSPRSGDLSVYWYQQSLDQGLQFLIQYYNGEERAKGNILERFSAQQFPDLHSELNLSSLELGDSALYFCASSVSEIAGGIYNEQFFGPGTRLTVL.

This clone was detected only a few times. This sequence joins TRBV4-3 and TRBJ2-2; TRBD2 matches 10 bases. The germline V gene encodes CDR1 LGHNA and CDR2 YSLEER. The CDR3 runs 18 residues. With 1 base clipped from V and 4 bases from J, the junction kept 9 bases outside the gene matches. CDR3 bases: TGCGCCAGCAGCCAAGGAGCCCTAGCGGGAGCGGGCACCGGGGAGCTGTTTTTT. It codes for CASSQGALAGAGTGELFF.

This clone was seen once. Other DNA sequences within the sample encode an identical CDR3. V and J are TRBV9 and TRBJ1-2; 9 bases align to TRBD1. The junction had 8 bases not matched to a gene; V was cut back by 7 bases and J by 7 bases. Germline CDR1 reads SGDLS; CDR2 reads YYNGEE. This CDR3 contains 13 residues. The CDR3 sequence is CASGRDRESGYTF. DNA of the CDR3: TGTGCCAGCGGCCGGGACAGGGAGTCTGGCTACACCTTC.

The chain has TRBV7-9 and TRBJ2-1; the D gene is possibly TRBD2 (5 bases). Trimming removed 4 bases from V and 0 bases from J, with 13 bases in between. This CDR3 has 16 amino acids. Germline V gene data show CDR1 as SEHNR and CDR2 as FQNEAQ (reference sequence). CDR3 in amino acids: CASSSNSGNSYNEQFF. The DNA of the CDR3 is TGTGCCAGCAGCTCGAACAGCGGAAACTCCTACAATGAGCAGTTCTTC.

This clone was observed a few times. The chain links TRBV4-3 to TRBJ2-3, with 7 nucleotides matching TRBD1. V shed 1 base and J 3 bases; nucleotides not matched to a gene: 4. CDR1 is LGHNA and CDR2 is YSLEER in the germline V gene. CDR3 length: 15 residues. CDR3 DNA: TGCGCCAGCAGCCAAGTGACAGGGAATACAGATACGCAGTATTTT. It is translated as CASSQVTGNTDTQYF.

The chain links TRBV6-5 to TRBJ1-1; D might be TRBD1 (5 bases). The V end lost 0 bases, the J end lost 1 base, and 9 bases lay between the germline ends. This CDR3 has 15 amino acids. Germline CDR1 and CDR2: MNHEY and SVGAGI. The CDR3 nucleotides are TGTGCCAGCAGTTACTCGTGGCAGGGGAACACTGAAGCTTTCTTT. Residues: CASSYSWQGNTEAFF.

This clone was observed a single time. The gene calls are TRBV7-8 and TRBJ1-5; D unresolved. In germline, CDR1 is SGHVS, CDR2 FQNEAQ. V was clipped by 5 bases and J by 0 bases, with 20 bases between them. This CDR3 comprises 18 residues. CDR3 residues: CASSPKFVLGDSNQPQHF. DNA for the CDR3: TGTGCCAGCAGCCCTAAGTTCGTGCTCGGGGATAGCAATCAGCCCCAGCATTTT.

This clone was found once. The chain is built from TRBV19 and TRBJ1-5; TRBD1 agrees at 7 bases. Per germline, CDR1 LNHDA and CDR2 SQIVND (reference sequence). This CDR3 region has 12 residues. V shed 8 bases, J shed 2 bases, and the junction held 0 bases outside the gene matches. This CDR3 is CASGTGNQPQHF. DNA of the CDR3: TGTGCCAGTGGGACAGGCAATCAGCCCCAGCATTTT.

This chain uses TRBV28 with TRBJ2-5; possible D gene TRBD2, 5 bases. The DNA end favors TRBJ2-7, so the J call may be wrong. Germline V gene lookup returns CDR1 MDHEN and CDR2 SYDVKM. This CDR3 region has 14 residues. CDR3 DNA: TGTGCCAGCAGTTCCCATCTGGAGGCCTACGAGCAGTACTTC. The encoded protein is CASSSHLEAYEQYF.

V and J are TRBV14 and TRBJ1-5; D is uncertain. Germline CDR1 reads SGHDN; CDR2 reads FVKESK. The CDR3 extends over 12 amino acids. Deletions cut 3 bases from V and 13 bases from J, with 13 bases between. The CDR3 DNA is TGTGCCAGCAGCCAGGGCTACTCTGGGCAGCATTTT. The encoded protein is CASSQGYSGQHF.

This clone was seen a few times. This chain connects TRBV9 to TRBJ1-2; 7 bases fit TRBD1. The length of the CDR3 is 15 residues. J gave up 0 bases and V 3 bases, and 5 bases lay outside the gene matches. The V gene's germline CDR1 is SGDLS and CDR2 YYNGEE. CDR3 DNA: TGTGCCAGCAGCGGGACAGGTCCAGCTAACTATGGCTACACCTTC. It translates to CASSGTGPANYGYTF. Full variable domain (remainder filled in from reference TRBV9 and TRBJ1-2): DSGVTQTPKHLITATGQRVTLRCSPRSGDLSVYWYQQSLDQGLQFLIQYYNGEERAKGNILERFSAQQFPDLHSELNLSSLELGDSALYFCASSGTGPANYGYTFGSGTRLTVV.

This rearrangement joins TRBV6-5 to TRBJ2-2, with 10 bases that match TRBD1. The J segment lost 6 bases and the V segment lost 8 bases, leaving 6 bases of the junction unmatched. Germline CDR1 is MNHEY and CDR2 is SVGAGI. This CDR3 comprises 14 residues. CDR3 sequence (DNA): TGTGCCAGCTCCGGGACAGGGGAATCCGGGGAGCTGTTTTTT. Protein product: CASSGTGESGELFF.

This chain connects TRBV29-1 to TRBJ1-1, with D hard to call. This CDR3 has 13 residues. The germline V and J ends were trimmed by 7 bases and 0 bases, with 12 bases remaining between them. The V gene's germline CDR1 is SQVTM and CDR2 ANQGSEA. The CDR3 DNA sequence: TGCAGCGGATGGGAGGGCATGAACACTGAAGCTTTCTTT. This encodes CSGWEGMNTEAFF.

The gene calls are TRBV4-3 and TRBJ2-3; possibly TRBD2 for D (6 bases). V lost 0 bases, J lost 1 base, and 8 bases lay in between. Germline CDR1 is LGHNA and CDR2 is YSLEER. The CDR3 has 15 residues. CDR3 amino acids: CASSQEPSGTDTQYF. CDR3 bases: TGCGCCAGCAGCCAAGAACCTAGCGGCACAGATACGCAGTATTTT.